The present TCR beta chain was sequenced within a study of graft-versus-host responses after intestinal transplantation. On this clone itself: Antigen specificity is unknown.

Data came from immunoSEQ multiplex PCR; TCRdb stores just in-frame clones and leaves some out. The repertoire holds approximately 86,000 clones, with roughly 90% as singletons. Looked up from germline, CDR1 is SGHRS and CDR2 is YFSETQ. J lost 5 bases, V lost 4 bases, and 6 bases had no gene match. The CDR3 contains 14 residues. The chain uses TRBV5-1 and TRBJ1-2; 9 nucleotides line up with TRBD1. The sequencing here drew on unstimulated CD8+ T cells sorted from spleen or lymph node cells, taken before transplant. The sequence was obtained from a human donor who was the organ donor for an intestinal transplant. Here the CDR3 reads CASSGDREGYGYTF. The CDR3 coding sequence is TGCGCCAGCAGCGGGGACAGGGAAGGGTATGGCTACACCTTC. Full variable domain (outside the CDR3, taken from reference TRBV5-1 and TRBJ1-2): KAGVTQTPRYLIKTRGQQVTLSCSPISGHRSVSWYQQTPGQGLQFLFEYFSETQRNKGNFPGRFSGRQFSNSRSEMNVSTLELGDSALYLCASSGDREGYGYTFGSGTRLTVV.